Listed here are 5 T cell receptor beta chains from one sample, sequenced in a study of blood T cells in healthy people across ages. Alongside a J-beta primer mix, a sample-barcoded 5' primer served in a second PCR lasting about 7 to 12 cycles. Using its own MiXCR run on the 5' RACE reads, TCRdb lists one record per CDR3 protein. The table includes approximately 810,000 distinct CDR3 sequences, about 28% detected once. The specimen was blood. These receptors all come from a woman aged 80 or older in good health.

This clonotype was seen a few times. This chain links TRBV28 with TRBJ2-3, with D possibly matching TRBD1 (8 bases). Trimming pared 6 bases from V and 3 bases from J, leaving 16 bases between. The CDR3 contains 15 residues. In germline, CDR1 is MDHEN, CDR2 SYDVKM. CDR3: CASSKTGGGTDTQYF. The CDR3 DNA reads TGTGCCAGCAGCAAAACAGGGGGGGGGACAGATACGCAGTATTTT.

This clonotype showed up just a few times. This could be a read error, since a much larger clone is one nucleotide away. This sequence joins TRBV6-2 or TRBV6-3 and TRBJ2-7; no reliable D call. The V and J ends lost 2 bases and 7 bases respectively, with 12 bases between them. This CDR3 is 13 amino acids long. Germline lookup yields CDR1 MNHEY and CDR2 SVGEGT. DNA of the CDR3: TGTGCCAGCAGTTACGAGGTTTGGGGAGAGCAGTACTTC. Protein product: CASSYEVWGEQYF.

This clonotype was seen many times. This chain links TRBV7-2 with TRBJ2-1; 10 bases align to TRBD2. V gave up 4 bases and J gave up 3 bases; unmatched junction bases: 6. The CDR3 totals 16 residues. CDR1 and CDR2 from the germline V gene are SGHTA and FQGNSA. As DNA, the CDR3 is TGTGCCAGCAGCTCGAGCGGGGGGGCCTTCTACAATGAGCAGTTCTTC. It encodes CASSSSGGAFYNEQFF.

In its sample, this clonotype was seen a few times. CDR3 nucleotides: TGTGCCAGTAGTATAGCCGTCCAGTCATATGGCTACACCTTC. Its translation is CASSIAVQSYGYTF. The genes are TRBV19 and TRBJ1-2, with unresolved D. This CDR3 region has 14 residues. Germline V lookup: CDR1 LNHDA, CDR2 SQIVND (reference sequence). Trimming removed 1 base at V and 5 bases at J, with 11 bases between. Drawing the rest from reference TRBV19 and TRBJ1-2, the complete variable domain is DGGITQSPKYLFRKEGQNVTLSCEQNLNHDAMYWYRQDPGQGLRLIYYSQIVNDFQKGDIAEGYSVSREKKESFPLTVTSAQKNPTAFYLCASSIAVQSYGYTFGSGTRLTVV.

CDR3 DNA sequence: TGCGCCAGCAGCTGGAGTTCGCGGGGGAGTGATGAAGCTTTCTTT. Its protein product is CASSWSSRGSDEAFF. This chain uses TRBV5-1 with TRBJ1-1; TRBD1 might be the D (5 bases). V lost 3 bases, J lost 7 bases, and 19 bases lay in between. The length of the CDR3 is 15 residues. Germline values: CDR1 SGHRS, CDR2 YFSETQ. Based on the CDR3 plus reference TRBV5-1 and TRBJ1-1, the full variable domain is KAGVTQTPRYLIKTRGQQVTLSCSPISGHRSVSWYQQTPGQGLQFLFEYFSETQRNKGNFPGRFSGRQFSNSRSEMNVSTLELGDSALYLCASSWSSRGSDEAFFGQGTRLTVV.